The clone carrying this TCR beta chain was counted only a few times. This table comes from immunoSEQ multiplex PCR, and its TCRdb copy is limited to in-frame clones, with some not included. The sample includes around 21,000 clones, 35% to 50% of them seen just once. Germline-derived CDR1 and CDR2 are SGHRS and YFSETQ. The CDR3 covers 14 residues. With 4 bases removed from V and 7 bases from J, the gap between germline ends came to 15 bases. The data are from a study of neoadjuvant anti-PD-1 for oral cavity cancer. Background on the study: Patients without progression received a fourth nivolumab dose around day 43, then surgical resection on days 50-56.

Documented time point: after neoadjuvant nivolumab, at surgical resection. Cohort: HPV-negative, locally advanced oral cavity squamous cell carcinoma patients. The chain uses TRBV5-1 and TRBJ2-1; the D gene is possibly TRBD2 (6 bases). The TCR originated in a person between 40 and 79 years old with oral cavity squamous cell carcinoma. Source: tumor tissue, taken after nivolumab (anti-PD-1) treatment. DNA for the CDR3: TGCGCCAGCAGCCCCGACCGGGGGTGGAATGAGCAGTTCTTC. Its protein product is CASSPDRGWNEQFF.